Listed below are T cell receptor beta chains from one sample, sequenced in a study of T cells after yellow fever vaccination. TCRdb reprocessed the 5' RACE reads via MiXCR and lists one record per CDR3 protein. The table records some 500,000 distinct CDR3 sequences, about 13% of them present only once. The sequencing used PBMCs, collected on the day of the yellow fever booster vaccination. The receptor source for this set is a man aged 30-40 years who received the YFV17D yellow fever vaccine. CDR3s leave out the opening cysteine and the closing phenylalanine or tryptophan.

V: TRBV10-3; J: TRBJ1-5; CDR3: AISRDANQPQH
V: TRBV18; J: TRBJ2-1; CDR3: ASSRRQGDYNEQF
V: TRBV5-1; J: TRBJ1-5; CDR3: ASSHGQGGQPQH
V: TRBV20-1; J: TRBJ2-3; CDR3: SAPPASGSTDTQY
V: TRBV6-1; J: TRBJ2-5; CDR3: ASKPGLGYQETQY
V: TRBV11-2; J: TRBJ2-2; CDR3: ASSLEGLAGERGGELF
V: TRBV6-5; J: TRBJ1-2; CDR3: ASSYGEGTDGYT
V: TRBV7-6; J: TRBJ1-5; CDR3: ASSLSIGSQPQH
V: TRBV20-1; J: TRBJ2-5; CDR3: SAPGGASGTQETQY
V: TRBV7-2; J: TRBJ2-3; CDR3: ASSLRGGTPQDTQY
V: TRBV24-1; J: TRBJ2-1; CDR3: ATSKTRIPNNEQF
V: TRBV4-2; J: TRBJ2-1; CDR3: ASSQTSGRFNEQF
V: TRBV7-2; J: TRBJ2-7; CDR3: ASSLSEISYEQY
V: TRBV6-2/TRBV6-3; J: TRBJ2-1; CDR3: ASSYALDYNEQF
V: TRBV20-1; J: TRBJ2-1; CDR3: RVKFSGHKHNHEQF
V: TRBV20-1; J: TRBJ1-1; CDR3: SARHPEGNTEAF
V: TRBV6-1; J: TRBJ1-2; CDR3: ASRNQEPHGYT
V: TRBV5-1; J: TRBJ2-3; CDR3: ASSPRGTSDTQY
V: TRBV7-2; J: TRBJ1-4; CDR3: ASSLDSGTEKLF
V: TRBV7-9; J: TRBJ1-1; CDR3: ASSLRLLNTEAF
V: TRBV12-3/TRBV12-4; J: TRBJ2-7; CDR3: ASSSGLAGGWYEQY
V: TRBV4-3; J: TRBJ2-5; CDR3: ASSQGPGLQETQY
V: TRBV29-1; J: TRBJ1-4; CDR3: SVEGGGEKLF
V: TRBV7-2; J: TRBJ2-4; CDR3: ASSLTSIGTIQY
V: TRBV20-1; J: TRBJ2-1; CDR3: SATSWTSGSYNEQF
V: TRBV5-6; J: TRBJ2-7; CDR3: ASSLGLADYEQY
V: TRBV2; J: TRBJ1-1; CDR3: ASRLERAEAF
V: TRBV18; J: TRBJ2-7; CDR3: ASSPQEILSSSYEQY
V: TRBV14; J: TRBJ1-6; CDR3: ASSLWDTNSPLH
V: TRBV7-2; J: TRBJ2-2; CDR3: ASSLTGTQNTGELF
V: TRBV7-3; J: TRBJ2-3; CDR3: ASSWYTQY
V: TRBV7-2; J: TRBJ2-1; CDR3: ASSAVRARDEQF
V: TRBV29-1; J: TRBJ2-1; CDR3: SVDETSGGRQF
V: TRBV5-1; J: TRBJ2-7; CDR3: ASSWDSNYEQY
V: TRBV5-6; J: TRBJ2-1; CDR3: ASSLGLAGAF
V: TRBV5-1; J: TRBJ1-1; CDR3: ASSSYPF
V: TRBV19; J: TRBJ2-2; CDR3: ATTSGLNTGELF
V: TRBV27; J: TRBJ2-7; CDR3: ASWDRGLSSYEQY
V: TRBV19; J: TRBJ1-1; CDR3: ASRTGTGLNTEAF
V: TRBV28; J: TRBJ2-1; CDR3: ASSGRGSYNEQF
V: TRBV20-1; J: TRBJ2-6; CDR3: SARGLVGANVLT
V: TRBV24-1; J: TRBJ2-1; CDR3: ATSEGSSSYNEQF
V: TRBV15; J: TRBJ2-7; CDR3: ASSYGLAGLYEQY
V: TRBV28; J: TRBJ2-1; CDR3: ASSLYRDSYNEQF
V: TRBV5-4; J: TRBJ2-1; CDR3: ASSLVLTNSYNEQF
V: TRBV6-5; J: TRBJ2-3; CDR3: ASSYSFITDTQY
V: TRBV5-1; J: TRBJ2-7; CDR3: ASNFLVSGTRGEQY
V: TRBV7-2; J: TRBJ2-5; CDR3: ASSLGGQRETQY
V: TRBV10-3; J: TRBJ2-1; CDR3: AMSQRDSEYNEQF
V: TRBV4-2; J: TRBJ2-3; CDR3: ASSQETSRTFTDTQY
V: TRBV15; J: TRBJ1-2; CDR3: ATNSRGTRDGYT
V: TRBV4-1; J: TRBJ2-2; CDR3: ASSQMDRVTGELF
V: TRBV24-1; J: TRBJ2-5; CDR3: ATSRGAAETQY
V: TRBV7-2; J: TRBJ2-5; CDR3: ASSLSRAYIKETQY
V: TRBV7-2; J: TRBJ2-5; CDR3: ASSPFFRGETQY
V: TRBV12-3/TRBV12-4; J: TRBJ2-3; CDR3: ASIPSLAVTSTDTQY
V: TRBV5-1; J: TRBJ2-1; CDR3: ASSFSGVQF